What follows is one T cell receptor beta chain and its context. Each CDR3 protein is one row after TCRdb ran MiXCR on the PCR reads. The table includes approximately 9,500 distinct CDR3 sequences, roughly three fifths detected once. This entry belongs to a study of tumor-infiltrating lymphocytes in oesophageal squamous cell carcinoma. CDR1 SGHTA and CDR2 FQGNSA come from the germline V gene. The CDR3 contains 19 residues. The V and J ends lost 5 bases and 0 bases respectively, with 20 bases between them. This sequence originates from a female donor with esophageal squamous cell carcinoma. Sequencing input: esophageal tumor tissue. This chain connects TRBV7-2 to TRBJ2-6; no firm D call. This chain's CDR3 is CASSLRRRGGISGANVLTF. CDR3 nucleotide sequence: TGTGCCAGCAGCCTGCGTCGGAGAGGCGGTATCTCTGGGGCCAACGTCCTGACTTTC.